This T cell receptor beta chain was recorded in a study of tumor and adjacent non-tumor tissue in lung cancer. Study at large: Histology: about twelve adenocarcinoma, a couple of squamous cell carcinoma, 1 small cell lung cancer. Each sample yielded a few million productive TCRbeta reads on average.

The library came from three nested PCR rounds adapted from ARM-PCR protocols. TCRdb reprocessed the multiplex PCR reads via MiXCR and lists one record per CDR3 protein. The profile shows 200,000 to 250,000 distinct CDR3 sequences, 70% to 75% of them singletons. Study results and limitations: Tumor repertoires had a smaller top 100 clone share than normal lung. TCR diversity was significantly greater in tumor than normal lung tissue.

This sample's RNA came from whole unsorted tissue. Notes on this clonotype: What it recognizes is unknown.

This TCR was recovered from a man in his 60s with non-small cell lung cancer. The sample comprised lung tumor tissue.

CDR3 sequence (DNA): TGTGCCAGCAGCCTAGCCGGAGTGGAGGGCCCATTCTCTGAAGCTTTCTTT. Its protein is CASSLAGVEGPFSEAFF. The chain has TRBV11-2 and TRBJ1-1; D is ambiguous. The CDR3 runs to 17 residues. Germline V gives CDR1 SGHAT, CDR2 FQNNGV. Trimming cost V 5 bases and J 6 bases, with 25 bases left between them.